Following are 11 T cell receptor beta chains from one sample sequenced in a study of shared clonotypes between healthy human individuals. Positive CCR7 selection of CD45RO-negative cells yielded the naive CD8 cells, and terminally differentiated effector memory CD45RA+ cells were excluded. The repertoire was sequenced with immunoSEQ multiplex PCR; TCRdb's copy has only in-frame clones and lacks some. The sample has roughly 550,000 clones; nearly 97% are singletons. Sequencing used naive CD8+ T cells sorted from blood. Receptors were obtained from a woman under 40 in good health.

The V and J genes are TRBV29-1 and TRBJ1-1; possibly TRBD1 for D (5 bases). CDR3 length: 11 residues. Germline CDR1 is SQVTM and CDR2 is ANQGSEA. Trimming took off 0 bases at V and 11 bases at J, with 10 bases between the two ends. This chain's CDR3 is CSVEDGGAAFF. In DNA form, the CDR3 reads TGCAGCGTTGAAGACGGAGGGGCGGCTTTCTTT.

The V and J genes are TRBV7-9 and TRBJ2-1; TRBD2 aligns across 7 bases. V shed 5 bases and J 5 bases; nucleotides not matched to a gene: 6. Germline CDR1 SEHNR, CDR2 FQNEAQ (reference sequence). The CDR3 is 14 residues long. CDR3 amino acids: CASSPASGNNEQFF. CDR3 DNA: TGTGCCAGCAGCCCGGCTAGCGGTAACAATGAGCAGTTCTTC. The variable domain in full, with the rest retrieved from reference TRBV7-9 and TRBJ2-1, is DTGVSQNPRHKITKRGQNVTFRCDPISEHNRLYWYRQTLGQGPEFLTYFQNEAQLEKSRLLSDRFSAERPKGSFSTLEIQRTEQGDSAMYLCASSPASGNNEQFFGPGTRLTVL.

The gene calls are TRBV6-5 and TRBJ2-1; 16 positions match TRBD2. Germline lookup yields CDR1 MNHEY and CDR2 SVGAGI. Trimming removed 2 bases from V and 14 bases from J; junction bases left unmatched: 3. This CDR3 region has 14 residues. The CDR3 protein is CASSYRGTSGREFF. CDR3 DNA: TGTGCCAGCAGTTACCGCGGGACTAGCGGGAGGGAGTTCTTC.

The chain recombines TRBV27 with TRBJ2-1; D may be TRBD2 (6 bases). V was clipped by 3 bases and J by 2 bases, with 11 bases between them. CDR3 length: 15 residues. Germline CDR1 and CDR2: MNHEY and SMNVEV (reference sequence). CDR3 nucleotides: TGTGCCAGCAGTTTTCGGGAGATCCCCTACAATGAGCAGTTCTTC. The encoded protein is CASSFREIPYNEQFF.

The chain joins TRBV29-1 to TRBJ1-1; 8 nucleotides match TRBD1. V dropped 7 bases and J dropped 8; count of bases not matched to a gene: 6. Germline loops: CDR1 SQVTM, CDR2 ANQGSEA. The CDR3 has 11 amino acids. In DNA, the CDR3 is TGCAGCGACAGGGGGGGCGAAGAAGCTTTCTTT. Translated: CSDRGGEEAFF.

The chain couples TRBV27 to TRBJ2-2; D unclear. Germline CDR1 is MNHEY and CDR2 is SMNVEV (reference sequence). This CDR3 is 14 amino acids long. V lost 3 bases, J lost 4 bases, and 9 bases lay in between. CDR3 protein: CASSFGPFTGELFF. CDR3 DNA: TGTGCCAGCAGTTTCGGACCGTTCACCGGGGAGCTGTTTTTT.

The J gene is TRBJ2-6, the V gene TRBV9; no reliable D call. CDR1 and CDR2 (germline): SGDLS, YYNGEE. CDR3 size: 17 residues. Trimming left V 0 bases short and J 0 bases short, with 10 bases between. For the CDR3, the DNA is TGTGCCAGCAGCGTAGAACTTAGGACCTCTGGGGCCAACGTCCTGACTTTC. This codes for CASSVELRTSGANVLTF.

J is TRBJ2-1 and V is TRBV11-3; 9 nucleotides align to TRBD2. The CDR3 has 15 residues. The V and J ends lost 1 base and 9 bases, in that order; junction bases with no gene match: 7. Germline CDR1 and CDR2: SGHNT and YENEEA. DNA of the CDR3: TGTGCCAGCAGCTTAGCCGCGGGAGGGGCCGCTGAGCAGTTCTTC. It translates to CASSLAAGGAAEQFF.

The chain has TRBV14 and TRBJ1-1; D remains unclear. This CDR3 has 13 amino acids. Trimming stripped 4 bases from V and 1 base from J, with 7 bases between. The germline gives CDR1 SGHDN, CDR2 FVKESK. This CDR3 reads CASSPPGNTEAFF. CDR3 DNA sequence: TGTGCCAGCAGCCCCCCAGGGAACACTGAAGCTTTCTTT.

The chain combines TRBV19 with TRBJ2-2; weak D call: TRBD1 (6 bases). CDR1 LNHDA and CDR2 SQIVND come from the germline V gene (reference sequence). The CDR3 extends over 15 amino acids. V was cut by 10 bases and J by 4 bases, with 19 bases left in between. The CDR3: CATMGAGAPTGELFF. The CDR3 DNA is TGTGCCACCATGGGGGCAGGGGCCCCCACCGGGGAGCTGTTTTTT.

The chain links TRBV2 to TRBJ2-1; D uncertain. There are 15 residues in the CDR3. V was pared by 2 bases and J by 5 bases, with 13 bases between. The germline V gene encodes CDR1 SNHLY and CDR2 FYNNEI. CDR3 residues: CASSESPGLNNEQFF. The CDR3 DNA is TGTGCCAGCAGTGAAAGTCCTGGATTGAACAATGAGCAGTTCTTC.